One and the same sample provided the 19 T cell receptor beta chains below, sequenced in a study of blood T cell repertoires in COVID-19. Method: immunoSEQ multiplex PCR; TCRdb's copy keeps in-frame clones and lacks some. The sample lists just over 300,000 clones; 86% were seen once. Sequencing was done on a sample of PBMCs or T cells enriched from blood (not recorded which). Receptor source: a man aged 30 to 39 who had recovered from COVID-19.

This rearrangement joins TRBV16 to TRBJ1-4; the D is unclear. With 1 base removed from V and 5 bases from J, the gap between germline ends came to 11 bases. This CDR3 spans 15 amino acids. Germline assignment: CDR1 KGHSY and CDR2 FQNENV. This chain's CDR3 is CASSQLNRLNEKLFF. As DNA, the CDR3 is TGTGCCAGCAGCCAATTGAACAGACTAAATGAAAAACTGTTTTTT.

The chain joins TRBV7-2 to TRBJ1-1; the match to TRBD1 covers 7 bases. The germline V gene has CDR1 SGHTA and CDR2 FQGNSA. This CDR3 spans 16 amino acids. V gave up 5 bases and J gave up 4 bases; unmatched junction bases: 13. The CDR3 nucleotides read TGTGCCAGCAGCATGAGCAGACAGGGCCGGGGCACTGAAGCTTTCTTT. The encoded protein is CASSMSRQGRGTEAFF.

The rearrangement links TRBV3-1 (or the pseudogene TRBV3-2) to TRBJ1-2; D unresolved. The CDR3 runs 16 residues. V was clipped by 4 bases and J by 1 base, with 16 bases between them. Germline V CDR1 and CDR2: LGHDT, YNNKEL (reference sequence). CDR3 in amino acids: CASSPQAGRYNYGYTF. The DNA of the CDR3 is TGTGCCAGCAGCCCTCAAGCGGGCAGGTATAACTATGGCTACACCTTC.

The chain joins TRBV5-6 to TRBJ1-2; TRBD1 matches 9 bases. The CDR3 spans 17 residues. J gave up 8 bases and V 3 bases, and 17 bases lay outside the gene matches. Germline lookup yields CDR1 SGHDT and CDR2 YYEEEE. The CDR3 bases are TGTGCCAGCAGCTCGGTGGGACAGGGAGGAGGGATGTTGGGCTACACCTTC. Protein: CASSSVGQGGGMLGYTF.

The chain has TRBV21-1 and TRBJ2-7; the listed D gene, TRBD2, was not tested against the DNA. TRBV21-1 is termed a pseudogene. CDR3 length equals 20 residues. The CDR3 is CASSTLYRGVGGLAGYEQYF. Written as DNA, the CDR3 is TGTGCCAGCAGCACGCTATACCGGGGCGTAGGGGGACTAGCGGGTTACGAGCAGTACTTC.

The V call is TRBV28, the J call TRBJ2-5; TRBD2 is a possible D gene (6 bases). CDR1 is MDHEN and CDR2 is SYDVKM in the germline V gene. The V end was cut by 6 bases, the J end by 1 base, with 12 bases between. The CDR3 length is 14 residues. The CDR3 reads CASSSLGLQETQYF. The CDR3 DNA reads as TGTGCCAGCAGCTCCTTGGGACTCCAAGAGACCCAGTACTTC.

The gene calls are TRBV3-1 (or the pseudogene TRBV3-2) and TRBJ2-1; TRBD2 agrees at 7 bases. The CDR3 covers 17 residues. Looked up from germline, CDR1 is LGHDT and CDR2 is YNNKEL (reference sequence). V lost 0 bases to trimming and J lost 2 bases; unmatched junction nucleotides: 7. CDR3 in amino acids: CASSQDYLAGAYNEQFF. The CDR3 DNA is TGTGCCAGCAGCCAAGACTATCTGGCGGGAGCCTACAATGAGCAGTTCTTC.

The chain joins TRBV15 to TRBJ2-7; the D gene is possibly TRBD1 (6 bases). The CDR3 has 15 residues. In germline, CDR1 is LNHNV, CDR2 YYDKDF (reference sequence). The V end lost 1 base, the J end lost 1 base, and 11 bases lay between the germline ends. CDR3 nucleotide sequence: TGTGCCACCAGCAGAGGCCGGACAGTTTCCTACGAGCAGTACTTC. It specifies CATSRGRTVSYEQYF.

The V gene is TRBV4-2, the J gene TRBJ2-5, with 9 positions matching TRBD2. Per the germline V gene, CDR1 is LGHNA and CDR2 is YNFKEQ. CDR3 length equals 17 residues. V dropped 4 bases and J dropped 5; count of bases not matched to a gene: 14. The CDR3 is CASSREVGGGARETQYF. The CDR3 DNA follows: TGTGCCAGCAGCCGAGAGGTTGGCGGGGGGGCTCGGGAGACCCAGTACTTC.

The chain has TRBV11-3 and TRBJ2-7; 9 bases map to TRBD1. J lost 0 bases, V lost 5 bases, and 8 bases had no gene match. Germline V CDR1 and CDR2: SGHNT, YENEEA. The CDR3 length is 16 residues. Here the CDR3 reads CASSHGTGTFSYEQYF. The CDR3 nucleotides read TGTGCCAGCAGCCACGGGACAGGGACCTTCTCCTACGAGCAGTACTTC. Based on the CDR3 plus reference TRBV11-3 and TRBJ2-7, the full variable domain is EAGVVQSPRYKIIEKKQPVAFWCNPISGHNTLYWYLQNLGQGPELLIRYENEEAVDDSQLPKDRFSAERLKGVDSTLKIQPAELGDSAVYLCASSHGTGTFSYEQYFGPGTRLTVT.

The rearrangement joins TRBV5-1 to TRBJ1-1; D is perhaps TRBD1 (5 bases). The CDR3 has 15 amino acids. CDR1 and CDR2 from the germline V gene are SGHRS and YFSETQ. The V end was cut by 5 bases, the J end by 2 bases, with 16 bases between. The CDR3 DNA reads TGCGCCAGCAGGCTCGGGCTTACAGGTAACACTGAAGCTTTCTTT. Amino acids: CASRLGLTGNTEAFF.

This chain links TRBV4-1 with TRBJ2-1, with a tentative D call TRBD2 (5 bases). V was shortened by 4 bases and J by 7 bases, with 14 bases between the two germline ends. The V gene's germline CDR1 is MGHRA and CDR2 YSYEKL. The CDR3 totals 14 residues. CDR3 sequence (DNA): TGCGCCAGCAGCCCTGTAGTAGCGAGAAATGAGCAGTTCTTC. It is translated as CASSPVVARNEQFF.

The chain links TRBV7-6 to TRBJ2-5; 13 positions match TRBD2. Germline V gene data show CDR1 as SGHVS and CDR2 as FNYEAQ. V was clipped by 5 bases and J by 5 bases; unmatched bases: 11. The length of the CDR3 is 17 residues. The CDR3 region has the DNA TGTGCCAGCAGCCCTAGGACTAGCGGGGGAGGATGGGAGACCCAGTACTTC. It codes for CASSPRTSGGGWETQYF.

V is TRBV18 and J is TRBJ2-3, with 7 bases fitting TRBD2. V was clipped by 1 base and J by 2 bases; unmatched bases: 9. The CDR3 totals 17 residues. Looked up from germline, CDR1 is KGHSH and CDR2 is LQKENI. The CDR3 region is CASSPRPSAGYTDTQYF. CDR3 sequence (DNA): TGTGCCAGCTCACCACGGCCCTCAGCGGGGTACACAGATACGCAGTATTTT. The whole variable domain, filled in from reference TRBV18 and TRBJ2-3, reads NAGVMQNPRHLVRRRGQEARLRCSPMKGHSHVYWYRQLPEEGLKFMVYLQKENIIDESGMPKERFSAEFPKEGPSILRIQQVVRGDSAAYFCASSPRPSAGYTDTQYFGPGTRLTVL.

The rearrangement uses TRBV27 and TRBJ2-4, with 7 bases lining up with TRBD1. The germline gives CDR1 MNHEY, CDR2 SMNVEV (reference sequence). After removal of 4 bases from V and 0 bases from J, the junction contained 9 bases not matched to a gene. This CDR3 region has 17 residues. Here the CDR3 DNA reads TGTGCCAGCAGTTCGGTGGACAGGACCCTAGCCAAAAACATTCAGTACTTC. It yields the protein CASSSVDRTLAKNIQYF.

This chain joins TRBV27 and TRBJ2-7, with D tentatively TRBD1 (7 bases). Trimming stripped 5 bases from V and 2 bases from J, with 16 bases between. The CDR3 covers 15 residues. Germline CDR1 MNHEY, CDR2 SMNVEV (reference sequence). For the CDR3, the DNA is TGTGCCAGCAGTCCGTGGAGGGACAGAGCCTACGAGCAGTACTTC. Translated, it gives CASSPWRDRAYEQYF.

The chain links TRBV7-9 to TRBJ2-5, with 9 positions matching TRBD1. The CDR3 length is 16 residues. V shed 5 bases and J 5 bases; nucleotides not matched to a gene: 12. Germline CDR1 SEHNR, CDR2 FQNEAQ (reference sequence). As DNA, the CDR3 is TGTGCCAGCAGCCCCGCCCGGGGACAGGGATGGGAGACCCAGTACTTC. The encoded protein is CASSPARGQGWETQYF.

This clone was seen just once. The chain uses TRBV11-2 and TRBJ1-3; weak D call: TRBD1 (6 bases). CDR3 length equals 18 residues. V was trimmed by 2 bases and J by 0 bases, leaving 17 bases between them. The germline gives CDR1 SGHAT, CDR2 FQNNGV. For the CDR3, the DNA is TGTGCCAGCAGCTTATGGGGGGGGGCGGCGCCCTCTGGAAACACCATATATTTT. It translates to CASSLWGGAAPSGNTIYF.

The rearrangement joins TRBV28 to TRBJ1-2, with D tentatively TRBD1 (5 bases). V gave up 7 bases and J gave up 7 bases, with 19 bases separating them. This CDR3 comprises 14 residues. Looked up from germline, CDR1 is MDHEN and CDR2 is SYDVKM. The CDR3 region is CASMDPQGIGGYTF. The CDR3 nucleotides read TGTGCCAGCATGGACCCCCAGGGAATCGGTGGCTACACCTTC.